This T cell receptor (beta chain) was obtained from a study of T-cell reconstitution after alpha-beta-depleted transplantation in children. Using unique molecular identifiers, the investigators prepared the TCRbeta library. TCRdb re-analysed the PCR reads in MiXCR, keeping a single row per CDR3 protein. This table has hundreds of thousands of distinct CDR3 sequences, about 17% appearing once. CDR1 SGHAT and CDR2 FQNNGV come from the germline V gene. Trimming took 5 bases from V and 4 from J; bases not matched to a gene: 9. The CDR3 has 16 residues. This clonotype was detected only a few times. The receptor was derived from a human donor who donated a stem cell graft to a child with acute lymphoblastic leukemia. The V call is TRBV11-2, the J call TRBJ2-1, with 9 bases lining up with TRBD2. The sample consisted of PBMCs from the stem cell graft donor, taken from the stem cell graft. The CDR3 here is CASSPFLAGLYNEQFF. The CDR3 nucleotides read TGTGCCAGCAGCCCCTTCCTAGCGGGATTATACAATGAGCAGTTCTTC.